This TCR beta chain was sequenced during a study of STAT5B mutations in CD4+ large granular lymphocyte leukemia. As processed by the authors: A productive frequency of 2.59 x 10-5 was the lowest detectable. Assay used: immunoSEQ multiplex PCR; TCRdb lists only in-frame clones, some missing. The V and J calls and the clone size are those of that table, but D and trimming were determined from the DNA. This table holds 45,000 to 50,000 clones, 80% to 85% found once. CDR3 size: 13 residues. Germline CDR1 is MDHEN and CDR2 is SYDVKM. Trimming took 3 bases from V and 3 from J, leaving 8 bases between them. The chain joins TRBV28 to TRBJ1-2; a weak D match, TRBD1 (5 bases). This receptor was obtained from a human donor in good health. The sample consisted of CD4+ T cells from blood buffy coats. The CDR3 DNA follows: TGTGCCAGCAGTTTTTCGGGACACTATGGCTACACCTTC. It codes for CASSFSGHYGYTF.